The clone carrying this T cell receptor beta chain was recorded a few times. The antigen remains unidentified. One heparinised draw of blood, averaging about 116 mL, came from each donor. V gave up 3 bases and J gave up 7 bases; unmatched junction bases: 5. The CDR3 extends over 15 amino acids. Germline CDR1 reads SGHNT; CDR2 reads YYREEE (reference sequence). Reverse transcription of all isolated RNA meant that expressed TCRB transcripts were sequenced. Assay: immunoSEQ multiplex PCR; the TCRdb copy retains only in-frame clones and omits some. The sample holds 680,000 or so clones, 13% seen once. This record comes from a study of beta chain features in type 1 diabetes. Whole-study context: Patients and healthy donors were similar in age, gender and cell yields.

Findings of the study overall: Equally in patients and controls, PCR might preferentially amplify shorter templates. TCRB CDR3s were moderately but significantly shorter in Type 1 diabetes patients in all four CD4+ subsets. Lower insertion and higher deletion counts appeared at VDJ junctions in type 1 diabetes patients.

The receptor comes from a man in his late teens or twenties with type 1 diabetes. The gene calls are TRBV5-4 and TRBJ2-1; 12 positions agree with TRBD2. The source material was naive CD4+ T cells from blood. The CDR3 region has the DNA TGTGCCAGCAGCTCTGCTAGCGGGGGGGCAAATGAGCAGTTCTTC. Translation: CASSSASGGANEQFF.